Sequencing of this T cell receptor beta chain was carried out in a study of regulatory T cells in long-lasting Graves disease. General study findings and limits: Persistent cases favored TRBV28, TRBJ1-2 and TRBJ2-5.

With iRepertoire HTBI primers and Arm-PCR of CDR3 regions, TCR beta libraries were built. TCRdb fed the multiplex PCR reads into MiXCR, producing one record per CDR3 protein. In the table there are a few hundred thousand distinct CDR3 sequences, approximately 20% of which are singletons. Stated time point: newly diagnosed GD, antithyroid drugs for less than 3 months. Researchers made the TCR library from RNA that was extracted from PBMCs. Diagnosing Graves' disease relied on the American Thyroid Association guidelines. With respect to this clonotype: The antigen remains undetermined.

This CDR3 comprises 18 residues. Germline V gene lookup returns CDR1 SGHDT and CDR2 YYEEEE. Germline trimming cut 0 bases from V and 3 bases from J; bases unmatched to any gene: 14. The sample was also linked to a second study, of T cells in Graves' hyperthyroidism and ophthalmopathy.

The specimen comprised peripheral blood mononuclear cells (PBMCs), sampled at new diagnosis, from a patient treated with antithyroid drugs. This clonotype was obtained from a woman aged 25 to 39 with Graves disease. The chain employs TRBV5-6 and TRBJ1-2; TRBD1 matches 7 bases. The CDR3 here is CASSLAGGQLAPDYGYTF. The DNA for the CDR3 is TGTGCCAGCAGCTTGGCCGGGGGACAGTTAGCTCCGGACTATGGCTACACCTTC.